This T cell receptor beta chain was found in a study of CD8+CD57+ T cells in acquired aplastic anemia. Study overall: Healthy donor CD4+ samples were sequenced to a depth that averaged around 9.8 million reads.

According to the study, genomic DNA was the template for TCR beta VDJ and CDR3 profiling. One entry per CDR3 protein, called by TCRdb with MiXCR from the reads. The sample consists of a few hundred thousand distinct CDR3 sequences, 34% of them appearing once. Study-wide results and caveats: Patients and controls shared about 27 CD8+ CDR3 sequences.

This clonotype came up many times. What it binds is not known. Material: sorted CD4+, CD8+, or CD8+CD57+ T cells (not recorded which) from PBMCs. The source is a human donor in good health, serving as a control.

CDR3 DNA: TGCAGTGTTAGTGGCGGACAAGATGAGCAGTACTTC. Amino acids: CSVSGGQDEQYF. The chain employs TRBV20-1 and TRBJ2-7; tentatively, D is TRBD1 (5 bases). The CDR3 loop spans 12 amino acids. Germline V gives CDR1 DFQATT, CDR2 SNEGSKA (reference sequence). V lost 7 bases, J lost 7 bases, and 17 bases lay in between.